This section outlines one TCR beta chain sequence together with its context. CDR3 length: 15 amino acids. CDR1 is SQVTM and CDR2 is ANQGSEA in the germline V gene. J was trimmed by 5 bases and V by 5 bases; bases with no gene match: 7. The entry originates in a study of blood T cell repertoires in COVID-19. The wider study: In each case, the material was cDNA or gDNA derived from T cells, B-cell-depleted T cells, or PBMCs.

Researchers sorted participants into cohorts using their self-reported clinical history. Recovery among Cohort 3 donors was established by two negative PCRs, clearance, or symptom resolution. Source study methods: Amplifying reference gene primers gave estimates of nucleated cell counts. The table came from immunoSEQ multiplex PCR; TCRdb's copy has only in-frame clones and leaves some out. D and trimming come from the DNA, and the V and J calls and clone size come from that table. The table records some 350,000 clones, approximately 89% of them present only once. This TCR derives from a man younger than 40 who had recovered from COVID-19. Sequencing was carried out using PBMCs or T cells enriched from blood (not recorded which). This chain joins TRBV29-1 and TRBJ2-2; 11 nucleotides agree with TRBD1. The CDR3 spells CSVRFGTGGTGELFF. The CDR3 region has the DNA TGCAGCGTTAGGTTTGGGACAGGGGGGACCGGGGAGCTGTTTTTT.